This T cell receptor (beta chain) was sequenced in a study of response to subunit inactivated influenza vaccine. Study conclusions and caveats: That few new T cells are recruited by each seasonal influenza vaccination was the authors' suggestion.

The J segment lost 7 bases and the V segment lost 1 base, leaving 4 bases of the junction unmatched. The CDR3 runs to 14 residues. The germline gives CDR1 LNHNV, CDR2 YYDKDF (reference sequence). One entry per CDR3 protein, called by TCRdb with MiXCR from the RT-PCR reads. Among 800,000 or so distinct CDR3 sequences, 21% were seen once, and the ten largest hold 9.5% to 13%. A few counts support this clonotype. Its antigen is unknown. The chain joins TRBV15 to TRBJ2-7, with 10 positions matching TRBD2. The receptor comes from a man aged 45-65 years who received an inactivated influenza vaccine. The material was PBMCs from blood, obtained roughly 5 days after vaccination. CDR3 amino acids: CATSRVLAGDEQYF. CDR3 DNA sequence: TGTGCCACCAGCAGAGTCCTAGCGGGGGATGAGCAGTACTTC.